Shown below are 23 T cell receptor beta chains from a single sample sequenced in a study of blood T cell repertoires in COVID-19. Assay: immunoSEQ multiplex PCR; the TCRdb copy retains only in-frame clones and omits some. Of roughly 140,000 clones detected, around 85% appear once; the ten largest clones hold about 2.4%. Sequencing was carried out using peripheral blood. These receptors were taken from a woman in her sixties or seventies with acute or convalescent COVID-19.

The genes are TRBV27 and TRBJ1-5; 12 bases line up with TRBD1. V shed 1 base, J shed 1 base, and the junction held 5 bases outside the gene matches. Germline V lookup: CDR1 MNHEY, CDR2 SMNVEV (reference sequence). The CDR3 is 18 amino acids. In DNA, the CDR3 is TGTGCCAGCAGTTTATACGGGACAGGGGGCTCGAGCAATCAGCCCCAGCATTTT. Its translation is CASSLYGTGGSSNQPQHF.

The chain employs TRBV3-1 (or the pseudogene TRBV3-2) and TRBJ2-5, with 7 nucleotides matching TRBD2. After removal of 4 bases from V and 2 bases from J, the junction contained 10 bases not matched to a gene. Germline V lookup: CDR1 LGHDT, CDR2 YNNKEL (reference sequence). The CDR3 extends over 16 amino acids. In DNA, the CDR3 is TGTGCCAGCAGCCTCTCTAGCGGAAGGCTTCAAGAGACCCAGTACTTC. This sequence encodes CASSLSSGRLQETQYF.

V and J are TRBV19 and TRBJ1-5; D remains ambiguous. Trimming cost V 3 bases and J 3 bases, with 9 bases left between them. The germline V gene has CDR1 LNHDA and CDR2 SQIVND (reference sequence). This CDR3 is built from 14 residues. The CDR3 here is CASSIGESNQPQHF. CDR3 DNA: TGTGCCAGTAGTATCGGAGAGTCCAATCAGCCCCAGCATTTT.

As to this clone: Other nucleotide sequences from this sample produce the same CDR3. V gene TRBV7-2 combines with J gene TRBJ2-1, with a tentative D call TRBD2 (7 bases). The ends were cut back, 1 base at V and 4 bases at J, with 11 bases in the middle. The germline CDR1 and CDR2 sequences are SGHTA and FQGNSA. This CDR3 comprises 15 residues. This CDR3 is CASSLGGGNYNEQFF. CDR3 nucleotides: TGTGCCAGCAGCTTAGGCGGGGGCAATTACAATGAGCAGTTCTTC.

The rearrangement uses TRBV19 and TRBJ1-2, with D unresolved. Germline lookup yields CDR1 LNHDA and CDR2 SQIVND (reference sequence). CDR3 length: 15 residues. The V end lost 5 bases, the J end lost 4 bases, and 17 bases lay between the germline ends. This CDR3 reads CASSDLDYTPYGYTF. The CDR3 nucleotides read TGTGCCAGTAGTGACCTAGACTACACCCCCTATGGCTACACCTTC.

This chain joins TRBV6-5 and TRBJ1-1; D is possibly TRBD1 (5 bases). Trimming stripped 7 bases from V and 1 base from J, with 10 bases between. Germline lookup yields CDR1 MNHEY and CDR2 SVGAGI. The CDR3 sequence is 13 residues long. Here the CDR3 reads CASKRQTNTEAFF. CDR3 in DNA: TGTGCCAGCAAACGACAGACGAACACTGAAGCTTTCTTT.

This clone was seen only once. The chain is built from TRBV7-8 and TRBJ2-2, with a tentative D call TRBD1 (5 bases). CDR3 length: 16 residues. The V end lost 1 base, the J end lost 6 bases, and 15 bases lay between the germline ends. CDR1 is SGHVS and CDR2 is FQNEAQ in the germline V gene. The CDR3, as DNA: TGTGCCAGCAGCTTAGTCAGGGTCGCCCAAGCCGGGGAGCTGTTTTTT. Translation: CASSLVRVAQAGELFF.

The chain carries TRBV19 and TRBJ2-3; 10 bases agree with TRBD2. The CDR3 contains 14 residues. Unmatched junction bases numbered 7, after V lost 9 bases and J lost 4 bases. Germline V CDR1 and CDR2: LNHDA, SQIVND (reference sequence). The CDR3 loop is CASQAGGVADTQYF. For the CDR3, the DNA is TGTGCCAGCCAAGCGGGGGGGGTTGCAGATACGCAGTATTTT.

This chain connects TRBV29-1 to TRBJ1-2; D is possibly TRBD1 (5 bases). V was trimmed by 6 bases and J by 6 bases, leaving 20 bases between them. Germline values: CDR1 SQVTM, CDR2 ANQGSEA. There are 14 residues in the CDR3. The CDR3 region has the DNA TGCAGCGTCCTTCCGGGGACGGGAGGGAATGGCTACACCTTC. As protein: CSVLPGTGGNGYTF.

The chain has TRBV27 and TRBJ1-2; D unclear. Germline lookup yields CDR1 MNHEY and CDR2 SMNVEV (reference sequence). V dropped 2 bases and J dropped 2 bases, with 9 bases sitting between them. This CDR3 has 14 residues. The CDR3 sequence: CASSLREGNYGYTF. As DNA, the CDR3 is TGTGCCAGCAGTTTAAGGGAGGGAAACTATGGCTACACCTTC.

This rearrangement joins TRBV7-2 to TRBJ2-7, with TRBD1 identical over 9 bases. Germline trimming cut 5 bases from V and 2 bases from J; bases unmatched to any gene: 7. The germline V gene has CDR1 SGHTA and CDR2 FQGNSA. The CDR3 covers 15 residues. This CDR3 is CASSLTGTGPYEQYF. In DNA, the CDR3 is TGTGCCAGCAGCCTGACGGGGACAGGGCCCTACGAGCAGTACTTC.

As concerns this clone: The same CDR3 can be traced to other DNA sequences in this sample. This chain joins TRBV3-1 (or the pseudogene TRBV3-2) and TRBJ1-5; D is unresolved. The CDR3 is 13 residues long. CDR1 is LGHDT and CDR2 is YNNKEL in the germline V gene (reference sequence). Trimming pared 1 base from V and 2 bases from J, leaving 3 bases between. The CDR3 here is CASSQAGNQPQHF. As DNA, the CDR3 is TGTGCCAGCAGCCAAGCAGGCAATCAGCCCCAGCATTTT.

This clone was counted a single time. The rearrangement uses TRBV6-6 and TRBJ1-6; D gene uncertain. The germline V gene encodes CDR1 MNHNY and CDR2 SVGAGI (reference sequence). V lost 0 bases, J lost 5 bases, and 11 bases lay in between. CDR3 length: 16 amino acids. The CDR3 loop reads CASSYSFGVDNSPLHF. The CDR3 DNA reads as TGTGCCAGCAGTTACTCGTTCGGGGTAGATAATTCACCCCTCCACTTT.

DNA for the CDR3: TGTGCCAGCAGAACAGGGGACCAATATGGCTACACCTTC. As protein: CASRTGDQYGYTF. This chain links TRBV25-1 with TRBJ1-2, with 7 bases matching TRBD1. The V segment lost 6 bases and the J segment 5 bases; nucleotides outside the gene matches: 6. CDR1 and CDR2 (germline): MGHDK, SYGVNS. CDR3 length: 13 residues.

CDR3 nucleotides: TGTGCCAGCAGTTTACCACAGGCATTGGATGAAAAACTGTTTTTT. This sequence encodes CASSLPQALDEKLFF. V and J are TRBV28 and TRBJ1-4, with D perhaps TRBD1 (5 bases). The ends were cut back, 2 bases at V and 6 bases at J, with 13 bases in the middle. The length of the CDR3 is 15 residues. CDR1 is MDHEN and CDR2 is SYDVKM in the germline V gene.

V gene TRBV10-3 combines with J gene TRBJ1-2; TRBD1 might be the D (5 bases). The ends were cut back, 7 bases at V and 6 bases at J, with 12 bases in the middle. The CDR3 has 12 amino acids. Germline V gives CDR1 ENHRY, CDR2 SYGVKD. CDR3 DNA: TGTGCCATCACAGAGACAGAGCATGGCTACACCTTC. Translation gives CAITETEHGYTF.

This chain links TRBV5-1 with TRBJ1-1, with 7 positions matching TRBD1. Germline V lookup: CDR1 SGHRS, CDR2 YFSETQ. The V gene end was trimmed by 4 bases and the J gene end by 0 bases; junction bases not matched to a gene: 15. CDR3 length equals 18 residues. This chain's CDR3 is CASSHAQDRQGVNTEAFF. The DNA for the CDR3 is TGCGCCAGCAGCCACGCCCAGGATCGACAGGGAGTGAACACTGAAGCTTTCTTT.

This rearrangement joins TRBV28 to TRBJ1-1; possible D gene TRBD1, 5 bases. CDR3 length: 15 amino acids. CDR1 and CDR2 (germline): MDHEN, SYDVKM. Trimming removed 6 bases at V and 7 bases at J, with 21 bases between. CDR3 residues: CASRADGPRGNEAFF. The CDR3, as DNA: TGTGCCAGCAGGGCGGACGGGCCCCGGGGGAATGAAGCTTTCTTT.

The V gene is TRBV18, the J gene TRBJ2-3; the match to TRBD1 covers 7 bases. The CDR3 has 16 amino acids. V gave up 8 bases and J gave up 3 bases; unmatched junction bases: 14. CDR1 KGHSH and CDR2 LQKENI come from the germline V gene. As DNA, the CDR3 is TGTGCCAGCGCCACGAGAACAGGGGATCGAACAGATACGCAGTATTTT. It encodes CASATRTGDRTDTQYF.

The chain joins TRBV28 to TRBJ1-1; 8 positions agree with TRBD1. The V gene end was trimmed by 6 bases and the J gene end by 10 bases; junction bases not matched to a gene: 16. CDR1 MDHEN and CDR2 SYDVKM come from the germline V gene. The CDR3 covers 15 residues. CDR3 region: CASSSGAQQGVRAFF. DNA for the CDR3: TGTGCCAGCAGCTCTGGGGCCCAACAGGGGGTGCGAGCTTTCTTT.

The chain carries TRBV2 and TRBJ1-5; D uncertain. The V gene lost 10 bases and the J gene lost 7 bases, with 20 bases spanning the gap. Germline CDR1 and CDR2: SNHLY and FYNNEI. CDR3 length: 14 amino acids. CDR3 region: CATWAGSEGQPQHF. CDR3 nucleotides: TGTGCCACTTGGGCCGGGTCGGAGGGCCAGCCCCAGCATTTT.

V is TRBV3-1 (or the pseudogene TRBV3-2) and J is TRBJ2-5; TRBD2 might be the D (5 bases). This CDR3 spans 17 amino acids. V lost 0 bases to trimming and J lost 2 bases, with 16 bases between them. CDR1 is LGHDT and CDR2 is YNNKEL in the germline V gene (reference sequence). This CDR3 reads CASSQDSKGVRQETQYF. As DNA, the CDR3 is TGTGCCAGCAGCCAAGATTCGAAGGGAGTTCGGCAAGAGACCCAGTACTTC.

V gene TRBV10-3 combines with J gene TRBJ1-1; the D is unclear. CDR1 is ENHRY and CDR2 is SYGVKD in the germline V gene. The CDR3 extends over 12 amino acids. V dropped 0 bases and J dropped 8 bases, with 7 bases sitting between them. This CDR3 reads CAISESTGEAFF. The CDR3 DNA sequence: TGTGCCATCAGTGAGTCGACTGGGGAAGCTTTCTTT.